These 8 T cell receptor beta chains originate from one sample sequenced in a study of T cells in Graves' hyperthyroidism and ophthalmopathy (dated by TCRdb to the late 2010s). Library preparation was by multiplex PCR. The run used an Illumina HiSeq 2000. The TCR beta CDR3 regions were amplified from RNA transcripts. The TCR CDR3 was subjected to a first round of RT-PCR using the HTBI primer set and the Qiagen OneStep RT-PCR kit. The public reads were run again by TCRdb, first through fastp at Q25 and then through MiXCR, and only productive beta chains were kept. One record per CDR3 amino acid sequence lists the most common genes and DNA. The sample table holds around 800,000 distinct CDR3 sequences, of which roughly 40% were seen once. 8.9% of the sample comes from the top ten. Sequenced: blood. The receptor source for this set is a man in his late teens or twenties with Graves' hyperthyroidism.

This clonotype turned up a few times. This chain uses TRBV4-1 with TRBJ2-5; D gene unclear. The CDR3 has 13 residues. The V end lost 1 base, the J end lost 3 bases, and 6 bases lay between the germline ends. Germline assignment: CDR1 MGHRA and CDR2 YSYEKL. The CDR3 reads CASSQVAEETQYF. Written as DNA, the CDR3 is TGCGCCAGCAGCCAAGTGGCTGAAGAGACCCAGTACTTC.

The chain is built from TRBV2 and TRBJ2-2, with 8 positions matching TRBD1. This CDR3 comprises 13 residues. Germline V gene sequence: CDR1 SNHLY, CDR2 FYNNEI. CDR3 DNA sequence: TGTGCTAAACAGGGGGCGAACACCGGGGAGCTGTTTTTT. It encodes CAKQGANTGELFF.

V usage is TRBV7-2 and J usage is TRBJ1-5, with D possibly matching TRBD1 (5 bases). This CDR3 region has 17 residues. Trimming removed 5 bases from V and 1 base from J, with 18 bases in between. Germline V gene data show CDR1 as SGHTA and CDR2 as FQGNSA. In DNA form, the CDR3 reads TGTGCCAGCAGCCTGGGACCCGGAGATTTGAGCAATCAGCCCCAGCATTTT. This gives the protein CASSLGPGDLSNQPQHF.

This rearrangement joins TRBV19 to TRBJ1-1, with D maybe TRBD1 (5 bases). CDR3 length: 12 amino acids. V shed 6 bases and J shed 11 bases, with 16 bases lying between them. From germline, CDR1 is LNHDA and CDR2 SQIVND (reference sequence). CDR3 in amino acids: CASRSGAYDAFF. The CDR3 DNA reads as TGTGCCAGTAGGTCCGGGGCTTATGATGCTTTCTTT.

The V call is TRBV29-1, the J call TRBJ2-7; D is possibly TRBD1 (6 bases). V gave up 8 bases and J gave up 6 bases, with 14 bases separating them. The germline CDR1 and CDR2 sequences are SQVTM and ANQGSEA. The CDR3 runs 11 residues. The CDR3, as DNA: TGCAGCCAACCAGGGGCCTGCGAGCAGTACTTC. Its protein is CSQPGACEQYF.

Points on this clonotype: Just one base apart from a much larger clone, this may be a read error. The chain recombines TRBV29-1 with TRBJ2-7; D is perhaps TRBD1 (5 bases). The CDR3 is 8 residues long. Per the germline V gene, CDR1 is SQVTM and CDR2 is ANQGSEA. The CDR3 DNA is TGCAGCGTTAACAGATCAGGGTTC. Translating gives CSVNRSGF.

The rearrangement uses TRBV19 and TRBJ1-5, with 8 bases that match TRBD1. Germline CDR1 reads LNHDA; CDR2 reads SQIVND (reference sequence). This CDR3 comprises 16 residues. V shed 9 bases, J shed 2 bases, and the junction held 12 bases outside the gene matches. CDR3 region: CASSPDGQGGNQPQHF. The CDR3 DNA reads as TGTGCCAGCTCACCCGATGGACAGGGCGGCAATCAGCCCCAGCATTTT.

Regarding this clonotype: Given the absence of the conserved phenylalanine or tryptophan at the CDR3 end, a read error is likely. The rearrangement joins TRBV19 to TRBJ1-2; 7 bases fit TRBD1. CDR3 length: 12 residues. From germline, CDR1 is LNHDA and CDR2 SQIVND (reference sequence). V was clipped by 10 bases and J by 4 bases; unmatched bases: 6. The CDR3 region has the DNA TGTGCCACCAGGACAGGAACCTATGGCTACACCCTC. It is translated as CATRTGTYGYTL.